The 15 T cell receptor beta chains given below trace back to one sample, sequenced in a study of T cell changes during pregnancy in multiple sclerosis. The repertoire was sequenced with immunoSEQ multiplex PCR; TCRdb's copy has only in-frame clones and lacks some. In the table there are approximately 79,000 clones, approximately 94% of which are singletons. The sample in question was CD4+ T cells from peripheral blood mononuclear cells, obtained before pregnancy. The receptor source for this set is a female donor with multiple sclerosis, enrolled in a pregnancy study.

This sequence joins TRBV7-3 and TRBJ2-1; D unresolved. In germline, CDR1 is SGHTA, CDR2 FQGTGA. The CDR3 extends over 16 amino acids. V was trimmed by 1 base and J by 5 bases, leaving 15 bases between them. In nucleotides, the CDR3 is TGTGCCAGCAGCTTAAAGCCGAGGAGTCGGGACAATGAGCAGTTCTTC. Encoded protein: CASSLKPRSRDNEQFF.

The chain recombines TRBV29-1 with TRBJ1-1; 8 nucleotides align to TRBD1. The V and J ends lost 7 bases and 2 bases, in that order; junction bases with no gene match: 6. From germline, CDR1 is SQVTM and CDR2 ANQGSEA. The CDR3 runs 13 residues. The CDR3 nucleotides are TGCAGCGGGACAGGGATTAGTAACACTGAAGCTTTCTTT. Translation: CSGTGISNTEAFF. Variable domain in full (rest from reference TRBV29-1 and TRBJ1-1): SAVISQKPSRDICQRGTSLTIQCQVDSQVTMMFWYRQQPGQSLTLIATANQGSEATYESGFVIDKFPISRPNLTFSTLTVSNMSPEDSSIYLCSGTGISNTEAFFGQGTRLTVV.

The CDR3 sequence is CASSPGIEGGQPQHF. The DNA of the CDR3 is TGTGCCAGCTCCCCCGGTATTGAGGGAGGTCAGCCCCAGCATTTT. The genes are TRBV18 and TRBJ1-5; D remains ambiguous. V dropped 6 bases and J dropped 6 bases, with 18 bases sitting between them. Germline loops: CDR1 KGHSH, CDR2 LQKENI. This CDR3 spans 15 amino acids.

The genes are TRBV4-2 and TRBJ2-2; D call uncertain. Trimming removed 0 bases at V and 5 bases at J, with 4 bases between. CDR1 and CDR2 (germline): LGHNA, YNFKEQ. This CDR3 is built from 13 residues. The CDR3 spells CASSQDSTGELFF. The CDR3 DNA follows: TGTGCCAGCAGCCAAGATTCGACCGGGGAGCTGTTTTTT.

The gene calls are TRBV4-1 and TRBJ1-2; TRBD1 is a possible D gene (5 bases). Germline V gene sequence: CDR1 MGHRA, CDR2 YSYEKL. The CDR3 consists of 14 residues. V dropped 4 bases and J dropped 7 bases, with 16 bases sitting between them. The CDR3 region has the DNA TGCGCCAGCAGCCCCGAGGAGGGGTGGACTGGCTACACCTTC. Its protein is CASSPEEGWTGYTF.

The CDR3 loop reads CASSEIAVSPLHF. In DNA, the CDR3 is TGTGCCAGCAGTGAAATTGCGGTCTCACCCCTCCACTTT. The chain recombines TRBV6-1 with TRBJ1-6; D is ambiguous. V lost 2 bases, J lost 10 bases, and 9 bases lay in between. The CDR3 contains 13 residues. The germline CDR1 and CDR2 sequences are MNHNS and SASEGT.

V is TRBV18 and J is TRBJ1-2; D perhaps matches TRBD1 (6 bases). V lost 1 base and J lost 8, with 11 bases in between. The CDR3 runs 13 residues. Germline CDR1 and CDR2: KGHSH and LQKENI. CDR3 protein: CASSPRTADGYTF. The CDR3 region has the DNA TGTGCCAGCTCACCACGGACAGCAGACGGCTACACCTTC.

The chain is built from TRBV30 and TRBJ1-2, with D perhaps matching TRBD1 (6 bases). The germline gives CDR1 GTSNPN, CDR2 SVGIG (reference sequence). Trimming stripped 3 bases from V and 6 bases from J, with 11 bases between. The CDR3 runs to 12 residues. CDR3 DNA: TGTGCCTGGAGGGGGGCAGGGGATGGCTACACCTTC. Translation: CAWRGAGDGYTF.

The rearrangement links TRBV11-2 to TRBJ2-7, with 7 bases aligning to TRBD2. Trimming cost V 7 bases and J 0 bases; bases outside gene matches: 9. The CDR3 runs 15 residues. The germline gives CDR1 SGHAT, CDR2 FQNNGV. The CDR3 DNA is TGTGCCAGCACCATCCGGACTAGTAGCTCCTACGAGCAGTACTTC. Its translation: CASTIRTSSSYEQYF. The full variable domain, with the rest looked up from reference TRBV11-2 and TRBJ2-7, is EAGVAQSPRYKIIEKRQSVAFWCNPISGHATLYWYQQILGQGPKLLIQFQNNGVVDDSQLPKDRFSAERLKGVDSTLKIQPAKLEDSAVYLCASTIRTSSSYEQYFGPGTRLTVT.

The rearrangement joins TRBV14 to TRBJ2-7; 13 positions agree with TRBD2. The germline CDR1 and CDR2 sequences are SGHDN and FVKESK. V dropped 0 bases and J dropped 7; count of bases not matched to a gene: 12. CDR3 length: 18 residues. CDR3 in DNA: TGTGCCAGCAGCCAAGATGGAACTAGCGGGAGGGCCTTCCGGGAGCAGTACTTC. As protein: CASSQDGTSGRAFREQYF.

V usage is TRBV4-2 and J usage is TRBJ2-1; 9 bases map to TRBD1. The V gene's germline CDR1 is LGHNA and CDR2 YNFKEQ. The CDR3 consists of 15 residues. V was clipped by 0 bases and J by 7 bases; unmatched bases: 4. The CDR3 protein is CASSQDTGGHNEQFF. CDR3 in DNA: TGTGCCAGCAGCCAAGATACAGGGGGCCATAATGAGCAGTTCTTC.

CDR3 residues: CAISESGQLNTEAFF. CDR3 nucleotides: TGTGCCATCAGTGAGTCGGGACAGTTGAACACTGAAGCTTTCTTT. This sequence joins TRBV10-3 and TRBJ1-1; 7 positions agree with TRBD1. In germline, CDR1 is ENHRY, CDR2 SYGVKD. CDR3 length equals 15 residues. V shed 0 bases and J 0 bases; nucleotides not matched to a gene: 1.

This clone occurred once. CDR3 sequence reads: CASSQSRAGNTIYF. The CDR3, as DNA: TGTGCCAGCAGCCAATCCAGGGCCGGAAACACCATATATTTT. This sequence joins TRBV16 and TRBJ1-3, with D possibly being TRBD1 (5 bases). Germline V gives CDR1 KGHSY, CDR2 FQNENV. Trimming stripped 0 bases from V and 4 bases from J, with 7 bases between. This CDR3 comprises 14 residues.

On this clone itself: Other DNA variants within this sample encode the same CDR3. V gene TRBV6-5 combines with J gene TRBJ2-7; D remains ambiguous. This CDR3 region has 12 residues. The V gene's germline CDR1 is MNHEY and CDR2 SVGAGI. Trimming cost V 4 bases and J 2 bases, with 6 bases left between them. The DNA of the CDR3 is TGTGCCAGCAGTTCCCCGGCCTACGAGCAGTACTTC. Translating gives CASSSPAYEQYF.

The J gene is TRBJ1-2, the V gene TRBV5-1; no clear D. V gave up 0 bases and J gave up 0 bases, with 9 bases separating them. CDR1 is SGHRS, CDR2 YFSETQ, per germline. The length of the CDR3 is 15 residues. The CDR3 loop is CASSLDSRTNYGYTF. The CDR3 coding sequence is TGCGCCAGCAGCTTGGACAGTAGGACTAACTATGGCTACACCTTC.